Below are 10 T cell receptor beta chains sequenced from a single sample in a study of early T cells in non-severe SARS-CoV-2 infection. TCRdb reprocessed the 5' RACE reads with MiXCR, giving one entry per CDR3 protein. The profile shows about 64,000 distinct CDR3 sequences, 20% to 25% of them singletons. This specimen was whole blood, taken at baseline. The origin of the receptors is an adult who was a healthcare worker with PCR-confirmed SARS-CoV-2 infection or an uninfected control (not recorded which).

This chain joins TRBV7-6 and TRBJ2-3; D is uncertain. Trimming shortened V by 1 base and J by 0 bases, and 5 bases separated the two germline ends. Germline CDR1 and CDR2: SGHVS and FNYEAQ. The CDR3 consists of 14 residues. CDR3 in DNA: TGTGCCAGCAGCTTAGGGTGGAGCACAGATACGCAGTATTTT. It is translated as CASSLGWSTDTQYF.

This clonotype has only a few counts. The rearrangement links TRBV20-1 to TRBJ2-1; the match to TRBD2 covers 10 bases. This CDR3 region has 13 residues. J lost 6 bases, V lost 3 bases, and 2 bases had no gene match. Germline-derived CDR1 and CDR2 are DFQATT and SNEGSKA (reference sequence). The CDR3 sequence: CSARLAGANEQFF. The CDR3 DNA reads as TGCAGTGCTAGGCTAGCGGGGGCCAATGAGCAGTTCTTC.

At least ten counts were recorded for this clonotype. CDR3 sequence reads: CASSFEGLNTEAFF. The DNA of the CDR3 is TGTGCCAGCAGCTTTGAGGGCCTGAACACTGAAGCTTTCTTT. The chain recombines TRBV7-9 with TRBJ1-1; no firm D call. Germline V gene lookup returns CDR1 SEHNR and CDR2 FQNEAQ (reference sequence). This CDR3 has 14 residues. The germline V and J ends were trimmed by 3 bases and 0 bases, with 8 bases remaining between them.

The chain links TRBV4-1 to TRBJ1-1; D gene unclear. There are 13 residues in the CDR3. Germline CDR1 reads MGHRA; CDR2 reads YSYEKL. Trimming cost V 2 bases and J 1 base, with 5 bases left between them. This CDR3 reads CASSQNPNTEAFF. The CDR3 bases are TGCGCCAGCAGCCAAAACCCGAACACTGAAGCTTTCTTT.

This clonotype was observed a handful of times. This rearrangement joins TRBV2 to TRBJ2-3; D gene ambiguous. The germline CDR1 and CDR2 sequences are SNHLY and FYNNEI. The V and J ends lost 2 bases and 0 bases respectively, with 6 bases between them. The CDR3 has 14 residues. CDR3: CASSEYGSTDTQYF. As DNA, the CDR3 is TGTGCCAGCAGTGAATACGGCAGCACAGATACGCAGTATTTT.

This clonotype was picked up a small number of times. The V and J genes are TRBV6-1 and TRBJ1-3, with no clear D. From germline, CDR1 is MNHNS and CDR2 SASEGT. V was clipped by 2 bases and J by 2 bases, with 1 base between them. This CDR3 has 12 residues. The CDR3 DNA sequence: TGTGCCAGCAGTGAACCTGGAAACACCATATATTTT. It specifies CASSEPGNTIYF.

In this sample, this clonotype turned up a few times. The CDR3 sequence is CASSLRLAGTDTQYF. The DNA for the CDR3 is TGTGCCAGCAGTTTGCGTCTAGCGGGGACAGATACGCAGTATTTT. The chain is built from TRBV12-3 or TRBV12-4 and TRBJ2-3, with TRBD2 identical over 9 bases. V dropped 3 bases and J dropped 3; count of bases not matched to a gene: 4. This CDR3 has 15 residues.

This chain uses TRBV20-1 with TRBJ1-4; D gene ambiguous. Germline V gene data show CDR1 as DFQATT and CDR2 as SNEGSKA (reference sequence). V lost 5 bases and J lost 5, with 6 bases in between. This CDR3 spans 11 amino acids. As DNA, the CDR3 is TGCAGTGCTCGGACGAATGAAAAACTGTTTTTT. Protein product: CSARTNEKLFF.

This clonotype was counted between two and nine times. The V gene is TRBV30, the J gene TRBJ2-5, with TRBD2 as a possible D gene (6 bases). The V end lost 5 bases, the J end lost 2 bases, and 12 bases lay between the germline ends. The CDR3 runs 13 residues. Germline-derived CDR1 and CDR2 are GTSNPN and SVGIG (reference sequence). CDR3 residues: CAWGFSGQETQYF. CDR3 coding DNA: TGTGCCTGGGGCTTTAGCGGACAAGAGACCCAGTACTTC.

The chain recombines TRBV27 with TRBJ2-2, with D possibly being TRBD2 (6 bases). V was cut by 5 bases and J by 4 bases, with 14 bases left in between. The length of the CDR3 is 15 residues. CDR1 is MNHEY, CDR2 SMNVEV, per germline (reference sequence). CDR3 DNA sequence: TGTGCCAGCAGTAGCACTAGCCCCGGCACCGGGGAGCTGTTTTTT. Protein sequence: CASSSTSPGTGELFF.